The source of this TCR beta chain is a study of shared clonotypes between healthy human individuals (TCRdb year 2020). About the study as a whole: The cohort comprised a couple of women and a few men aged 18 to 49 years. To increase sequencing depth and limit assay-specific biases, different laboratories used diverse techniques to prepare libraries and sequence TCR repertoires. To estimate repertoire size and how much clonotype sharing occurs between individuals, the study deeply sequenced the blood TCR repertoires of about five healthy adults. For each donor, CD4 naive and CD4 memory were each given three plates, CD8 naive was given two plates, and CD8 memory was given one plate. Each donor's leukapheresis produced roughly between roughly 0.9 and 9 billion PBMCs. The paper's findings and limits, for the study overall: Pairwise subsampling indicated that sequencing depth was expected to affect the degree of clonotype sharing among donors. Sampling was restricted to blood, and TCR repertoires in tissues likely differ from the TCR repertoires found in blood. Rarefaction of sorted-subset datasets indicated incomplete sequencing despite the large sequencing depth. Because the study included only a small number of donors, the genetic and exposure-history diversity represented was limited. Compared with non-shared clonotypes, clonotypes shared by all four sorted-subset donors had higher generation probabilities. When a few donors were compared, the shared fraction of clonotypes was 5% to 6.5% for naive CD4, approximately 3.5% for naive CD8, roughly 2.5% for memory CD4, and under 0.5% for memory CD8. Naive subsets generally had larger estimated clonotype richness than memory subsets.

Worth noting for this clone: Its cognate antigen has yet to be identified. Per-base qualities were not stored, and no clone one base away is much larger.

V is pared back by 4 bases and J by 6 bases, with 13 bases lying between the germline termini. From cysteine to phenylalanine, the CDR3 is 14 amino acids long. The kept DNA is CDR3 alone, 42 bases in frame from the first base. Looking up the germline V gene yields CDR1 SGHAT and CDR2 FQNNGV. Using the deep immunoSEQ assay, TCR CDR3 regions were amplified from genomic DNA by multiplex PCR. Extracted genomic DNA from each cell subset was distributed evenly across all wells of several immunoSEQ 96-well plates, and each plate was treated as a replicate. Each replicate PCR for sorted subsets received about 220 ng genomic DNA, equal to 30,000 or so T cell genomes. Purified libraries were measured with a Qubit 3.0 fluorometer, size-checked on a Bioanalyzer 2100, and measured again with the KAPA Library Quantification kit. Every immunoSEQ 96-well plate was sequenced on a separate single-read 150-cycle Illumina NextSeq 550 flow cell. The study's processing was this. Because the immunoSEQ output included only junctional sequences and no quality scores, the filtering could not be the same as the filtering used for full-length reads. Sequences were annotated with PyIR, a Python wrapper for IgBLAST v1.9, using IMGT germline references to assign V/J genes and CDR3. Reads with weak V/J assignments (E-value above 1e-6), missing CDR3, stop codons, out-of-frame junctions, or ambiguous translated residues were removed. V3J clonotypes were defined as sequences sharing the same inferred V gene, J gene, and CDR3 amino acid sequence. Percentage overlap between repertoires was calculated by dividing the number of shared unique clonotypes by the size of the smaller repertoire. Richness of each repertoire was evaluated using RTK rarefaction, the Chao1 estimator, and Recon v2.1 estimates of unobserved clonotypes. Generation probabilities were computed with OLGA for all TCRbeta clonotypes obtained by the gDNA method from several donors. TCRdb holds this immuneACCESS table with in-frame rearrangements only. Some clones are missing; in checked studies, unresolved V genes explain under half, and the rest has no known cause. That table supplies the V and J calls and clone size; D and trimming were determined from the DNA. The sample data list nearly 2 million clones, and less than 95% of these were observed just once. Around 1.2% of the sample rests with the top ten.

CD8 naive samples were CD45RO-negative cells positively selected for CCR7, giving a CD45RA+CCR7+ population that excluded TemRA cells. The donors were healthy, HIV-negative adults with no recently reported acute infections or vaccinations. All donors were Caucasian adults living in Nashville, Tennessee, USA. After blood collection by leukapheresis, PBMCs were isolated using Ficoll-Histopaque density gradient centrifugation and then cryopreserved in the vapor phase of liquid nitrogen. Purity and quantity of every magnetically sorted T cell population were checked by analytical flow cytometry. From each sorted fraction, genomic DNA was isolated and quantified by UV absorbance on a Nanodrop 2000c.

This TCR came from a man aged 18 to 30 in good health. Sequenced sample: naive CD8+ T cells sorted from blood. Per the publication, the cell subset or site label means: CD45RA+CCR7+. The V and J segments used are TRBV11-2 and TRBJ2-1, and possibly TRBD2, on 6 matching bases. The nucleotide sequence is TGTGCCAGCAGCTCCCGACTAGTCATCAATGAGCAGTTCTTC. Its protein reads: CASSSRLVINEQFF.